The sequence of this T cell receptor (beta chain) was determined in a study of identical twins. A single record per CDR3 protein comes from TCRdb applying MiXCR to the 5' RACE reads. The sample has 450,000 or so distinct CDR3 sequences, approximately 24% seen once. Germline CDR1 and CDR2: MNHNY and SVGAGI (reference sequence). The CDR3 has 12 amino acids. The germline V and J ends were trimmed by 6 bases and 6 bases, with 11 bases remaining between them. Study-wide points: Twins' surplus sharing was weaker for beta out-of-frame sequences. Cross-sectional statistics underpinned the conclusions; the same donors were not followed.

As for this clonotype: Antigen unknown.

The sample was also reused in another study, on T cells expressing NK-cell markers. That study adds: Underlying the TCR beta repertoires were sorted CD3+CD56+NKG2C+, CD3+CD56+NKG2C- and CD3+CD56-NKG2C+ T cells. Whether expanded NKG2C+ T cell clones were HCMV-specific remained unclear.

Sample: CD4+ T cells sorted from blood. This TCR was recovered from a woman under 30 in good health. The rearrangement links TRBV6-6 to TRBJ1-1; D ambiguous. CDR3 region: CASREWTPEAFF. CDR3 in DNA: TGTGCCAGCAGGGAATGGACCCCTGAAGCTTTCTTT.